This TCR beta chain was documented in a study of post-analysis software for immune sequencing data. At the level of the study: Patients with relapsing-remitting, secondary progressive and progressive-relapsing multiple sclerosis courses were all represented.

V was pared by 5 bases and J by 11 bases, with 15 bases of the junction left unmatched. CDR1 is SGHRS and CDR2 is YFSETQ in the germline V gene. The CDR3 contains 15 residues. Unique molecular identifiers were present in the TCR beta cDNA libraries. Each sample of 1 to 10 million input T cells yielded about 500,000 cDNA molecules, so each molecule approximated one T cell. One entry per CDR3 protein results from TCRdb running MiXCR on the PCR reads. The sample carries hundreds of thousands of distinct CDR3 sequences, around 60% recorded once. As to this clonotype: Its antigen is still unknown.

Study-level findings and limits: Among 4 or 5 TRBV segments more frequent in patients than controls were TRBV5-6, TRBV5-1 and TRBV20-1. Significantly lower normalized Chao1 diversity was found in patients with multiple sclerosis relative to controls. Batch-mates among the samples co-clustered strongly by F measure.

The sequenced sample consisted of blood. This TCR derives from a girl aged 2 to 10 with multiple sclerosis. This sequence joins TRBV5-1 and TRBJ2-5; 10 bases fit TRBD2. CDR3 protein: CASSIGTSALNEQYF. CDR3 nucleotides: TGCGCCAGCAGTATTGGGACTAGCGCATTGAATGAGCAGTACTTC.